A selection of T cell receptor beta chains follows, all from one sample in a study of blood T cell repertoires in COVID-19. Some clones are missing from TCRdb's copy, which holds only in-frame ones; the method was immunoSEQ multiplex PCR. The table records approximately 74,000 clones, 79% of them present only once. The specimen sequenced was peripheral blood. Receptors originate from a human donor in a cohort sampled during active COVID-19. The CDR3 runs from the conserved cysteine through the conserved F or W. The D gene is left open where the match is weak. Clone size, where shown, is once, few, many, or a class for clones that have expanded.

J	V	size	D	DNA	CDR3
TRBJ2-5	TRBV7-9	NA	TRBD1	TGTGCCAGCAGCCAAACCGGGACAGGGGGGGAGACCCAGTACTTC	CASSQTGTGGETQYF
TRBJ2-7	TRBV25-1	NA	NA	TGTGCCAGCAGTGGTTGGGGGCAGCAGTCCTACGAGCAGTACTTC	CASSGWGQQSYEQYF
TRBJ2-5	TRBV28	NA	NA	TGTGCCAGCAGTTTGTGGGGGCGGCAAGAGACCCAGTACTTC	CASSLWGRQETQYF
TRBJ2-2	TRBV19	NA	TRBD2	TGTGCCAGTAGTAGGCTAGCGGAATTCACCGGGGAGCTGTTTTTT	CASSRLAEFTGELFF
TRBJ2-1	TRBV7-2	NA	TRBD2	TGTGCCAGCAGCTTAGAGGGTGGGACTAGCGGGAGGGGTCAGTTCTTC	CASSLEGGTSGRGQFF
TRBJ1-4	TRBV28	NA	TRBD1	TGTGCCAGCAGTTTAACAGGGGGCCTAGGAAAACTGTTTTTT	CASSLTGGLGKLFF
TRBJ2-3	TRBV7-2	NA	TRBD2	TGTGCCAGCAGCGATAGCGGGAGGGTCTCAGATACGCAGTATTTT	CASSDSGRVSDTQYF
TRBJ2-7	TRBV7-9	NA	NA	TGTGCCAGCAGCCCAAAAATCAGGGTTTCCTACGAGCAGTACTTC	CASSPKIRVSYEQYF
TRBJ1-3	TRBV18	NA	NA	TGTGCCAGCTCACTCTCATTTCAGGGAGGTGGAAACACCATATATTTT	CASSLSFQGGGNTIYF
TRBJ2-2	TRBV2	NA	NA	TGTGCCAGCAGCGAAAACAGGGCCACCGGGGAGCTGTTTTTT	CASSENRATGELFF
TRBJ2-5	TRBV21-1	NA	NA	NA	CASSKWASGSVGETQYF
TRBJ1-6	TRBV6-5	NA	NA	TGTGCCAGCAGTTACTTTCCGGAGGTAGATTCACCCCTCCACTTT	CASSYFPEVDSPLHF
TRBJ2-1	TRBV2	NA	TRBD2	TGTGCCAGCAGCGGAGCGGGGGGCCATTACAATGAGCAGTTCTTC	CASSGAGGHYNEQFF
TRBJ2-1	TRBV3-1/TRBV3-2	NA	TRBD2	TGTGCCAGCAGCCAAGAAGCGGGAGCCTACAATGAGCAGTTCTTC	CASSQEAGAYNEQFF
TRBJ1-1	TRBV11-2	NA	NA	TGTGCCAGCAGCCAAAACAGGGTGTACACTGAAGCTTTCTTT	CASSQNRVYTEAFF
TRBJ2-3	TRBV20-1	NA	NA	TGCAGTGCTGTAGATGCAGATACGCAGTATTTT	CSAVDADTQYF
TRBJ2-5	TRBV3-1/TRBV3-2	NA	TRBD2	TGTGCCAGCAGGACTAGCGGGGGAGTACAAGAGACCCAGTACTTC	CASRTSGGVQETQYF
TRBJ1-6	TRBV2	NA	TRBD1	TGTGCCAGCAGTTCAAGGACAGGGCTGGATTCACCCCTCCACTTT	CASSSRTGLDSPLHF
TRBJ2-1	TRBV19	NA	NA	TGTGCCAGTAATTCCCGTTACAATGAGCAGTTCTTC	CASNSRYNEQFF
TRBJ2-7	TRBV19	NA	TRBD2	TGTGCCAGTAGCGTCTCGGCAGCTAGCGGGAGTCCCAACGAGCAGTACTTC	CASSVSAASGSPNEQYF
TRBJ2-3	TRBV3-1/TRBV3-2	few	TRBD2	TGTGCCAGCAGCCTTGGGACTAGCCGAAATACGCAGTATTTT	CASSLGTSRNTQYF
TRBJ2-1	TRBV14	NA	TRBD2	TGTGCCAGCAGCCAAGATTTGACTAGCGTCGCCAATGAGCAGTTCTTC	CASSQDLTSVANEQFF
TRBJ1-1	TRBV18	NA	NA	TGTGCCAGCTCACCATCCCAGGGGAGGGGGAACACTGAAGCTTTCTTT	CASSPSQGRGNTEAFF
TRBJ2-7	TRBV3-1/TRBV3-2	NA	TRBD1	TGTGCCAGCAGCCAAGCCGGGACAGCGACCTACGAGCAGTACTTC	CASSQAGTATYEQYF
TRBJ2-7	TRBV6-5	NA	TRBD1	TGTGCCAGCGGGAGGGGGACAGGGGCCTACGAGCAGTACTTC	CASGRGTGAYEQYF
TRBJ1-4	TRBV5-1	NA	TRBD1	TGCGCCAGCAGCCCGGGACAGGGTAATGAAAAACTGTTTTTT	CASSPGQGNEKLFF
TRBJ2-4	TRBV29-1	NA	NA	TGCAGCGTTGTCCAAACTGGACAGATTCCCCACTTAGCCAAAAACATTCAGTACTTC	CSVVQTGQIPHLAKNIQYF
TRBJ2-7	TRBV9	NA	NA	TGTGCCAGCAGCCCCGTGGGGGGGGGCCTCTCCTACGAGCAGTACTTC	CASSPVGGGLSYEQYF
TRBJ1-5	TRBV21-1	few	NA	TGTGCCAGCAGCAAAGCGCTTTCTGGTCGGAGGGTCAATCAGCCCCAGCATTTT	CASSKALSGRRVNQPQHF
TRBJ1-3	TRBV5-4	NA	NA	TGTGCCAGCAGCCCTACCGCGTCTGGAAACACCATATATTTT	CASSPTASGNTIYF
TRBJ1-5	TRBV20-1	NA	NA	TGCAGTGCTAGTGAGGCAGATGATCAGCCCCAGCATTTT	CSASEADDQPQHF
TRBJ2-3	TRBV6-1	once	TRBD2	TGTGCCAGCAGTGATGGACTAGCGGATACGCAGTATTTT	CASSDGLADTQYF
TRBJ2-2	TRBV19	NA	NA	TGTGCCAGTAGCCGAGTTCCAACCGGGGAGCTGTTTTTT	CASSRVPTGELFF
TRBJ2-3	TRBV25-1	NA	TRBD2	TGTGCCAGCTCCGGGACTAGCGGGAGGCCGTCTGGCACAGATACGCAGTATTTT	CASSGTSGRPSGTDTQYF
TRBJ1-1	TRBV7-2	NA	NA	TGTGCCAGCAGCTTACGAAAGATGAGCACTGAAGCTTTCTTT	CASSLRKMSTEAFF
TRBJ1-2	TRBV5-1	NA	TRBD1	TGCGCCAGCAGCTTCTTTAATGACAGGGGGGCAGGTGGCTACACCTTC	CASSFFNDRGAGGYTF
TRBJ2-2	TRBV4-1	NA	NA	TGCGCCAGCAGCCAAGAAGTGAGGATTTCCGGGGAGCTGTTTTTT	CASSQEVRISGELFF
TRBJ2-3	TRBV5-1	NA	TRBD2	TGCGCCAGCAGCCTTGGACTAGCGGGGGGGATCACAGATACGCAGTATTTT	CASSLGLAGGITDTQYF
TRBJ1-2	TRBV5-1	once	NA	TGCGCCAGCAGCTTGGTGTCAGGGGCGAATGGCTACACCTTC	CASSLVSGANGYTF
TRBJ2-1	TRBV5-1	NA	TRBD2	TGCGCCAGCAGTTCGAGCCGGACTAGCGGGACCTACAATGAGCAGTTCTTC	CASSSSRTSGTYNEQFF
TRBJ2-1	TRBV11-2	NA	TRBD2	TGTGCCAGCTTCCTGGGGCTAGCGGGGGGGCTCTATGAGCAGTTCTTC	CASFLGLAGGLYEQFF
TRBJ1-1	TRBV7-2	NA	NA	TGTGCCAGCAGCACCGGGGGGGCCACTGAAGCTTTCTTT	CASSTGGATEAFF
TRBJ2-1	TRBV5-4	NA	TRBD2	TGTGCCAGTGCCCCCGGGACTAGCGGGTGGGGCTCCTACAATGAGCAGTTCTTC	CASAPGTSGWGSYNEQFF
TRBJ2-3	TRBV29-1	once	TRBD2	TGCAGCGTTGAGGGGCGGGAGTCGGTTGATACGCAGTATTTT	CSVEGRESVDTQYF
TRBJ2-5	TRBV7-2	once	TRBD1	TGTGCCAGCAGCCGTGGCCTCAGGGGGCAGGAGACCCAGTACTTC	CASSRGLRGQETQYF
TRBJ2-3	TRBV7-2	NA	TRBD2	TGTGCCAGCAGCCCTGGACTAGCGGGAGCTGGGGCAGATACGCAGTATTTT	CASSPGLAGAGADTQYF
TRBJ2-1	TRBV10-2	few	TRBD2	TGCGCCAGCAGTGAATCCGGGACTAGCCCCCCCCACAATGAGCAGTTCTTC	CASSESGTSPPHNEQFF
TRBJ2-7	TRBV5-6	NA	TRBD1	TGTGCCAGCAGCTGGGGTGGACAGGGATCCGGGGAGCAGTACTTC	CASSWGGQGSGEQYF
TRBJ1-5	TRBV6-6	few	NA	TGTGCCAGCAGTATGGGCCCCAATCAGCCCCAGCATTTT	CASSMGPNQPQHF
TRBJ2-1	TRBV3-1/TRBV3-2	NA	TRBD2	TGTGCCACCGGGACTAGCGGGAGGGAGCAGTTCTTC	CATGTSGREQFF
TRBJ1-6	TRBV19	NA	TRBD1	TGTGCCAGTGAGGGACAGGGAAGTTCACCCCTCCACTTT	CASEGQGSSPLHF
TRBJ2-2	TRBV7-8	NA	NA	TGTGCCAGCAGCCCTTCCAGGGGCGGCACCGGGGAGCTGTTTTTT	CASSPSRGGTGELFF
TRBJ1-2	TRBV10-1	NA	TRBD1	TGCGCCAGCAGTTTATCCGGGACAGGGAGAGACGGCTACACCTTC	CASSLSGTGRDGYTF
TRBJ2-3	TRBV2	NA	TRBD2	TGTGCCAGCAGTCCTAGCGGGGGGGCCACAGATACGCAGTATTTT	CASSPSGGATDTQYF
TRBJ1-2	TRBV12-3/TRBV12-4	NA	NA	TGTGCCAGCAGTTTAGGCCAGGGATCCACCTTC	CASSLGQGSTF
TRBJ1-1	TRBV18	NA	NA	TGTGCCAGCTCACCACCGCCGGGGTCGGCCACTGAAGCTTTCTTT	CASSPPPGSATEAFF